These 29 T cell receptor beta chains originate from one sample sequenced in a study of CD8+CD57+ T cells in acquired aplastic anemia. TCR beta VDJ combinations and CDR3 sequences were profiled from genomic DNA. MiXCR was run by TCRdb on the reads, yielding one entry per CDR3 protein. The table lists 250,000 to 300,000 distinct CDR3 sequences, roughly half of them singletons, with around 7.6% in the top ten. Input material: sorted CD4+, CD8+, or CD8+CD57+ T cells (not recorded which) from PBMCs. All receptors derive from a human donor with severe aplastic anemia or a healthy control (not recorded which).

The genes are TRBV7-2 and TRBJ1-6, with unresolved D. Germline V gives CDR1 SGHTA, CDR2 FQGNSA. V lost 4 bases and J lost 8, with 9 bases in between. This CDR3 is 13 amino acids long. CDR3: CASSSRRDSPLHF. CDR3 sequence (DNA): TGTGCCAGCAGCTCCCGAAGGGATTCACCCCTCCACTTT.

This clonotype was detected many times. V gene TRBV3-1 combines with J gene TRBJ2-7; D is unresolved. CDR3 length: 12 amino acids. Per the germline V gene, CDR1 is LGHDT and CDR2 is YNNKEL (reference sequence). The V end lost 1 base, the J end lost 4 bases, and 5 bases lay between the germline ends. For the CDR3, the DNA is TGTGCCAGCAGCCAAGGACTGTACGAGCAGTACTTC. Translating it yields CASSQGLYEQYF.

Here the CDR3 reads CASSEDGGRGETQYF. CDR3 bases: TGTGCCAGCAGTGAAGATGGGGGACGGGGTGAGACCCAGTACTTC. This rearrangement joins TRBV2 to TRBJ2-5; TRBD1 or TRBD2 may be the D gene (5 bases each). Trimming took off 1 base at V and 5 bases at J, with 14 bases between the two ends. Germline assignment: CDR1 SNHLY and CDR2 FYNNEI. This CDR3 has 15 amino acids.

The V and J genes are TRBV7-9 and TRBJ1-2, with D unclear. CDR1 is SEHNR, CDR2 FQNEAQ, per germline (reference sequence). The CDR3 is 11 residues long. Trimming left V 2 bases short and J 7 bases short, with 5 bases between. CDR3 coding DNA: TGTGCCAGCAGCTTATATAGTGGCTACACCTTC. The encoded protein is CASSLYSGYTF.

The V and J genes are TRBV20-1 and TRBJ2-7; 7 bases are a match to TRBD1. In germline, CDR1 is DFQATT, CDR2 SNEGSKA (reference sequence). V lost 3 bases to trimming and J lost 3 bases; unmatched junction nucleotides: 11. This CDR3 has 15 amino acids. CDR3 nucleotides: TGCAGTGCTAGTCCCCCTGACAGGGCCCGCTACGAGCAGTACTTC. It encodes CSASPPDRARYEQYF.

The J gene is TRBJ2-3, the V gene TRBV9, with 11 bases identical to TRBD2. The ends lost 2 bases at V and 11 bases at J; junction bases unmatched: 7. Looked up from germline, CDR1 is SGDLS and CDR2 is YYNGEE. This CDR3 is 14 amino acids long. The CDR3 DNA reads TGTGCCAGCAGCGTGACTAGCGGGAACAATGAGCAGTATTTT. Translated: CASSVTSGNNEQYF.

The rearrangement joins TRBV14 to TRBJ2-5, with 11 bases identical to TRBD1. CDR3 length equals 15 residues. CDR1 and CDR2 from the germline V gene are SGHDN and FVKESK. V was pared by 3 bases and J by 5 bases, with 5 bases of the junction left unmatched. The CDR3 region is CASSHRTGGAETQYF. DNA of the CDR3: TGTGCCAGCAGCCACCGGACAGGGGGCGCGGAGACCCAGTACTTC.

The CDR3: CASSISGGGAGLLGYTF. Written as DNA, the CDR3 is TGTGCCAGTAGTATAAGCGGAGGGGGCGCAGGTTTGCTAGGCTACACCTTC. The chain employs TRBV19 and TRBJ1-2; 7 positions agree with TRBD1. Per the germline V gene, CDR1 is LNHDA and CDR2 is SQIVND (reference sequence). The trim removed 2 bases at V and 8 bases at J, leaving 17 bases unmatched. The CDR3 runs 17 residues.

This clonotype was counted a few times. The chain links TRBV7-9 to TRBJ1-1, with 8 bases that match TRBD1. This CDR3 region has 12 residues. The germline gives CDR1 SEHNR, CDR2 FQNEAQ (reference sequence). V dropped 5 bases and J dropped 11; count of bases not matched to a gene: 7. This chain's CDR3 is CASSPNRGEAFF. In DNA, the CDR3 is TGTGCCAGCAGCCCTAACAGGGGGGAGGCTTTCTTT.

This rearrangement joins TRBV30 to TRBJ1-1; perhaps TRBD1 as D (5 bases). This CDR3 has 13 residues. The germline V and J ends were trimmed by 6 bases and 3 bases, with 14 bases remaining between them. Germline values: CDR1 GTSNPN, CDR2 SVGIG (reference sequence). The CDR3 reads CACSDGGDTEAFF. CDR3 coding DNA: TGTGCCTGTTCGGATGGGGGGGACACTGAAGCTTTCTTT.

This clonotype occurred many times. This chain uses TRBV15 with TRBJ2-3, with D possibly being TRBD2 (6 bases). This CDR3 has 15 residues. Germline lookup yields CDR1 LNHNV and CDR2 YYDKDF (reference sequence). V was cut by 3 bases and J by 4 bases, with 14 bases left in between. CDR3 nucleotides: TGTGCCACCAGCAGGGGGGGAGAGGTAGCAGATACGCAGTATTTT. As protein: CATSRGGEVADTQYF.

This chain links TRBV19 with TRBJ1-5; D is unresolved. This CDR3 contains 11 residues. CDR1 and CDR2 from the germline V gene are LNHDA and SQIVND (reference sequence). Trimming removed 10 bases at V and 9 bases at J, with 13 bases between. CDR3 sequence (DNA): TGTGCCACCTCCCAGGAGGGGCCCCAGCATTTT. It is translated as CATSQEGPQHF.

This clonotype was found a few times. This chain uses TRBV19 with TRBJ1-6; maybe TRBD1 (5 bases). The V end lost 5 bases, the J end lost 8 bases, and 16 bases lay between the germline ends. The CDR3 is 15 residues long. The germline V gene has CDR1 LNHDA and CDR2 SQIVND (reference sequence). The CDR3 DNA follows: TGTGCCAGTAGTCTCCGGGACGGACTATATTCACCCCTCCACTTT. Protein: CASSLRDGLYSPLHF.

CDR3 DNA: TGTGCCAGCATGGGACTAGCGGGAAGGTACAATGAGCAGTTCTTC. Amino acids: CASMGLAGRYNEQFF. The chain combines TRBV12-3 or TRBV12-4 with TRBJ2-1; 13 positions match TRBD2. V was pared by 7 bases and J by 4 bases, with 4 bases of the junction left unmatched. The CDR3 is made up of 15 amino acids.

The sample holds many counts of this clonotype. The chain joins TRBV30 to TRBJ1-2; no clear D gene. Trimming removed 4 bases at V and 7 bases at J, with 13 bases between. Germline-derived CDR1 and CDR2 are GTSNPN and SVGIG (reference sequence). The CDR3 length is 12 residues. CDR3 nucleotide sequence: TGTGCCTGGACCCAGGCGGTGAGTGGCTACACCTTC. It codes for CAWTQAVSGYTF.

Ten or more counts support this clonotype. The genes are TRBV19 and TRBJ1-1; D perhaps matches TRBD1 (6 bases). V lost 5 bases to trimming and J lost 1 base, with 14 bases between them. The CDR3 length is 15 residues. The germline gives CDR1 LNHDA, CDR2 SQIVND (reference sequence). CDR3 protein: CASSSWTAGNTEAFF. In DNA, the CDR3 is TGTGCCAGTAGTTCCTGGACAGCCGGGAACACTGAAGCTTTCTTT. The variable domain in full, completed from reference TRBV19 and TRBJ1-1, reads DGGITQSPKYLFRKEGQNVTLSCEQNLNHDAMYWYRQDPGQGLRLIYYSQIVNDFQKGDIAEGYSVSREKKESFPLTVTSAQKNPTAFYLCASSSWTAGNTEAFFGQGTRLTVV.

Many counts were recorded for this clonotype. This chain links TRBV20-1 with TRBJ1-3, with D possibly TRBD1 on 5 matching bases. Between the trimmed V and J ends, which lost 0 bases and 3 bases, there was a span of 15 bases. This CDR3 has 16 residues. Germline V lookup: CDR1 DFQATT, CDR2 SNEGSKA (reference sequence). This CDR3 reads CSARDSSGQGGNTIYF. Written as DNA, the CDR3 is TGCAGTGCTAGAGATTCGTCCGGCCAGGGTGGAAACACCATATATTTT.

This clonotype was counted many times. The chain joins TRBV20-1 to TRBJ2-7; TRBD2 matches at 7 bases. V lost 6 bases, J lost 4 bases, and 9 bases stayed unmatched. Germline V gives CDR1 DFQATT, CDR2 SNEGSKA (reference sequence). The length of the CDR3 is 13 residues. CDR3 sequence: CSAHAGVSYEQYF. The CDR3 DNA sequence: TGCAGTGCACACGCGGGGGTGAGTTACGAGCAGTACTTC.

The chain has TRBV12-3 or TRBV12-4 and TRBJ2-5, with D tentatively TRBD2 (6 bases). Deletions cut 5 bases from V and 5 bases from J, with 15 bases between. The CDR3 has 14 amino acids. CDR3 region: CASSHYGGWETQYF. CDR3 DNA: TGTGCCAGCAGTCACTACGGGGGTTGGGAGACCCAGTACTTC.

This clonotype was seen only once. The V call is TRBV6-5, the J call TRBJ1-1; D gene ambiguous. Germline CDR1 reads MNHEY; CDR2 reads SVGAGI. The CDR3 covers 14 residues. Trimming removed 2 bases at V and 8 bases at J, with 15 bases between. CDR3 DNA: TGTGCCAGCAGTTACAAACATCCAGTCTTAGAAGCTTTCTTT. This sequence encodes CASSYKHPVLEAFF.

The genes are TRBV24-1 and TRBJ2-1; D possibly uses TRBD1 or TRBD2 (5 bases each). Trimming removed 5 bases at V and 11 bases at J, with 18 bases between. There are 14 residues in the CDR3. Germline lookup yields CDR1 KGHDR and CDR2 SFDVKD. As DNA, the CDR3 is TGTGCCACCAGTGCGAGGGGCGAAGCCTCGAAGCAGTTCTTC. Encoded protein: CATSARGEASKQFF.

This chain uses TRBV24-1 with TRBJ2-3, with 10 bases identical to TRBD1. Trimming cost V 3 bases and J 3 bases; bases outside gene matches: 5. Looked up from germline, CDR1 is KGHDR and CDR2 is SFDVKD. The CDR3 sequence is 16 residues long. CDR3 in amino acids: CATSDKRQGATDTQYF. The DNA of the CDR3 is TGTGCCACCAGTGATAAAAGACAGGGGGCGACAGATACGCAGTATTTT.

In its sample, this clonotype was seen a few times. The chain uses TRBV19 and TRBJ1-2; D is possibly TRBD1 (5 bases). Per the germline V gene, CDR1 is LNHDA and CDR2 is SQIVND (reference sequence). This CDR3 is built from 14 residues. V was shortened by 1 base and J by 3 bases, with 9 bases between the two germline ends. The CDR3 nucleotides are TGTGCCAGTAGTATAGGTCAGGGCCACTATGGCTACACCTTC. Amino acid sequence: CASSIGQGHYGYTF.

This clonotype was picked up a small number of times. This chain uses TRBV7-2 with TRBJ2-1; 11 nucleotides match TRBD2. Germline V gene data show CDR1 as SGHTA and CDR2 as FQGNSA. CDR3 size: 17 residues. V lost 1 base and J lost 5; bases outside the gene matches: 7. This chain's CDR3 is CASSLGRRLAGHNEQFF. CDR3 nucleotides: TGTGCCAGCAGCTTAGGTCGTCGACTAGCGGGGCACAATGAGCAGTTCTTC.

The CDR3 DNA follows: TGCGCCAGCAGCCAAGACGGACAGGCATATGGCTACACCTTC. Translating it yields CASSQDGQAYGYTF. The V gene is TRBV4-3, the J gene TRBJ1-2; 7 bases are a match to TRBD1. The CDR3 length is 14 residues. CDR1 is LGHNA, CDR2 YSLEER, per germline. After removal of 0 bases from V and 5 bases from J, the junction contained 3 bases not matched to a gene.

The chain carries TRBV7-6 and TRBJ1-4; D is possibly TRBD1 (5 bases). The CDR3 has 14 residues. Trimming pared 3 bases from V and 7 bases from J, leaving 12 bases between. CDR1 SGHVS and CDR2 FNYEAQ come from the germline V gene. This CDR3 reads CASSLGGIAEKLFF. CDR3 nucleotides: TGTGCCAGCAGCTTGGGGGGGATTGCTGAAAAACTGTTTTTT.

V gene TRBV7-3 combines with J gene TRBJ2-3, with 11 bases aligning to TRBD2. Germline CDR1 reads SGHTA; CDR2 reads FQGTGA. After removal of 2 bases from V and 3 bases from J, the junction contained 7 bases not matched to a gene. CDR3 length: 17 amino acids. CDR3 coding DNA: TGTGCCAGCAGCTTAGTCGGGACTAGCGGCAGTACAGATACGCAGTATTTT. Its translation is CASSLVGTSGSTDTQYF. Filled out from reference TRBV7-3 and TRBJ2-3, the complete variable domain reads GAGVSQTPSNKVTEKGKYVELRCDPISGHTALYWYRQSLGQGPEFLIYFQGTGAADDSGLPNDRFFAVRPEGSVSTLKIQRTERGDSAVYLCASSLVGTSGSTDTQYFGPGTRLTVL.

CDR3 amino acids: CASSESPGSNEKLFF. CDR3 bases: TGTGCCAGCAGTGAAAGCCCAGGGAGTAATGAAAAACTGTTTTTT. The genes are TRBV6-1 and TRBJ1-4, with D tentatively TRBD1 (5 bases). The CDR3 extends over 15 amino acids. The germline V and J ends were trimmed by 2 bases and 4 bases, with 11 bases remaining between them. The germline V gene encodes CDR1 MNHNS and CDR2 SASEGT.

Turning to this clonotype: A much larger clone lies a single base off, so this may be a read error. The J gene is TRBJ2-7, the V gene TRBV19, with D unclear. The CDR3 length is 14 residues. Germline V gene data show CDR1 as LNHDA and CDR2 as SQIVND (reference sequence). The CDR3 sequence: CASSMESGRFERYF. As DNA, the CDR3 is TGTGCCAGTAGTATGGAGTCGGGCCGCTTCGAGCGGTACTTC.